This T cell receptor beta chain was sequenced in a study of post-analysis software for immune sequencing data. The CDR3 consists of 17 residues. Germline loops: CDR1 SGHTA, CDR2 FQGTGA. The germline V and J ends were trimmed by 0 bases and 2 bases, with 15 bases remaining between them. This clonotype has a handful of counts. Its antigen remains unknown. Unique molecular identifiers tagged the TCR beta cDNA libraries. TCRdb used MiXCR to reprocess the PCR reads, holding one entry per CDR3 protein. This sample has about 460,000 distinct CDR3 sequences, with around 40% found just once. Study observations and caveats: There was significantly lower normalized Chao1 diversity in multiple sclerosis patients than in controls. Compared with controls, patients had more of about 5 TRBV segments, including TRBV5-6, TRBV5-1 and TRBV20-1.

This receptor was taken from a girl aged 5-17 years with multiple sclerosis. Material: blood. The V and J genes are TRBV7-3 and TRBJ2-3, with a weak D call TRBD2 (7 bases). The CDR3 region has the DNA TGTGCCAGCAGCTTAACGCCCAGCGGGACAAACACAGATACGCAGTATTTT. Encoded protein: CASSLTPSGTNTDTQYF.